This T cell receptor (beta chain) was sequenced for a study of T-cell reconstitution after alpha-beta-depleted transplantation in children. Preparation of the TCRbeta library was carried out with unique molecular identifiers. TCRdb processed the PCR reads anew with MiXCR; each CDR3 protein has one entry. This sample has hundreds of thousands of distinct CDR3 sequences; roughly 13% occur once, and the top ten carry 2% to 2.5%. J gave up 3 bases and V 3 bases, and 15 bases lay outside the gene matches. Germline V CDR1 and CDR2: SGHVS, FQNEAQ. This CDR3 has 18 amino acids. This clonotype appeared many times. Its target is not known. Study-wide findings and caveats: Several hundred expanded graft clones reportedly supplied alpha-beta T cells about two months after transplant.

The sequenced sample was PBMCs, mostly from graft donor cells, obtained 360 days after TCRalphabeta/CD19-depleted stem cell transplant. This TCR derives from a male patient younger than 18 who had a stem cell transplant for acute myeloid leukemia, so the T cells may come from the graft donor. The chain couples TRBV7-8 to TRBJ2-7; 9 bases align to TRBD2. The CDR3 is CASSFAWREGHYHYEQYF. CDR3 DNA: TGTGCCAGCAGCTTTGCTTGGCGGGAGGGCCATTACCACTACGAGCAGTACTTC.